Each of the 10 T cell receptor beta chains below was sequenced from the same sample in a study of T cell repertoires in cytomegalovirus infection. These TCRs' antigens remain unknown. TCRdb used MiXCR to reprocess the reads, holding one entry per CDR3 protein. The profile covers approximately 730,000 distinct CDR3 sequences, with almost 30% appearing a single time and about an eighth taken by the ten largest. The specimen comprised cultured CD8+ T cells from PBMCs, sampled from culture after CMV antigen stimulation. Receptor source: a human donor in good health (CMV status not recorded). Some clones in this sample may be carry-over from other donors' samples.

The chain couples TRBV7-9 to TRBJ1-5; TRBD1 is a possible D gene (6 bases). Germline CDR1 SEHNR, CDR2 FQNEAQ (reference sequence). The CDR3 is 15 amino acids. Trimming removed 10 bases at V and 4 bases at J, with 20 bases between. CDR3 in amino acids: CATSTGGALNQPQHF. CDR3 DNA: TGTGCCACCTCTACGGGGGGGGCCTTAAATCAGCCCCAGCATTTT.

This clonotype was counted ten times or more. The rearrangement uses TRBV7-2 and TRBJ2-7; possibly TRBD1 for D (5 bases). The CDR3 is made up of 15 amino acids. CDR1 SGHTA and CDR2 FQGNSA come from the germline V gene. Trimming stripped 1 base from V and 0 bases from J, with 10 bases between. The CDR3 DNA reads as TGTGCCAGCAGCTTAGGCAGGGCCACCTCCTACGAGCAGTACGTC. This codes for CASSLGRATSYEQYV.

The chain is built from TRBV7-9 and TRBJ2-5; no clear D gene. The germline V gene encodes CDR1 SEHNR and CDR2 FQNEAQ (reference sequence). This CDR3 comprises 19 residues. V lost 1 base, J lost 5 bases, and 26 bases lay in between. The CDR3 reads CASSLGQRIYSEPAETQYF. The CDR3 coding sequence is TGTGCCAGCAGCTTAGGGCAGAGAATTTACAGCGAGCCTGCCGAGACCCAGTACTTC.

CDR3 residues: CASRRTIATNEKLFF. The CDR3 DNA sequence: TGTGCCAGTAGAAGGACAATCGCAACTAATGAAAAACTGTTTTTT. The genes are TRBV19 and TRBJ1-4; TRBD1 might be the D (5 bases). The V end was cut by 6 bases, the J end by 0 bases, with 11 bases between. Germline V gene lookup returns CDR1 LNHDA and CDR2 SQIVND (reference sequence). The CDR3 sequence is 15 residues long.

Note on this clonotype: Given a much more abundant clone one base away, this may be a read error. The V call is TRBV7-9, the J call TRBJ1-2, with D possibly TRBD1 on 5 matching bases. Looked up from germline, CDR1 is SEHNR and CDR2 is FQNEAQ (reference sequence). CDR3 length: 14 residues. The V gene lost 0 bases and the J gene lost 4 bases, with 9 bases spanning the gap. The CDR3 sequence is CASSLATESYGYTF. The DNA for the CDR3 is TGTGCCAGCAGCTTAGCGACAGAGAGCTATGGCTACACCTTC.

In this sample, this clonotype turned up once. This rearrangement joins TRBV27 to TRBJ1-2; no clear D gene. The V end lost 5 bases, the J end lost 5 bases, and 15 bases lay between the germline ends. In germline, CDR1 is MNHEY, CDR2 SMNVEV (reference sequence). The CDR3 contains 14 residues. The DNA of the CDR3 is TGTGCCAGCAGTCCCTCAGGAGCCGAGTATGGCTACACCTTC. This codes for CASSPSGAEYGYTF.

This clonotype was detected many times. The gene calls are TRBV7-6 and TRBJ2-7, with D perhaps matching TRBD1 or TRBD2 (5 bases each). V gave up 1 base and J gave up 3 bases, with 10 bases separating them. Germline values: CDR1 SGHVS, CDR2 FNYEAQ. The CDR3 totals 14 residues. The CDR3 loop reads CASSLGGQGYEQYF. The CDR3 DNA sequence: TGTGCCAGCAGCTTAGGAGGGCAGGGCTACGAGCAGTACTTC.

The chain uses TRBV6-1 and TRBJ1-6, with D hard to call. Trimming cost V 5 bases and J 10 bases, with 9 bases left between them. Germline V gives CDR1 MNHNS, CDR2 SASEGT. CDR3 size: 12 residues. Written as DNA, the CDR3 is TGTGCCAGCAGTCCCAAGGGCTCACCCCTCCACTTT. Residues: CASSPKGSPLHF.

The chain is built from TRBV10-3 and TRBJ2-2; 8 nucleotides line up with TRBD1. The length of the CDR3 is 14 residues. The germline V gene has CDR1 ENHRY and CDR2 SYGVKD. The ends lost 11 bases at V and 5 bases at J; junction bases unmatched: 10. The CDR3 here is CAVTTGAATGELFF. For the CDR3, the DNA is TGTGCCGTCACGACAGGGGCGGCGACCGGGGAGCTGTTTTTT.

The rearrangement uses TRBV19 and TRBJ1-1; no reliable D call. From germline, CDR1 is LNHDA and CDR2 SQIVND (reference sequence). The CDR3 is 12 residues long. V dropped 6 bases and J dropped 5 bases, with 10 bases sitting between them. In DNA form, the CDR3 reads TGTGCCAGTAGCCCGGATATGACTGAAGCTTTCTTT. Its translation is CASSPDMTEAFF.